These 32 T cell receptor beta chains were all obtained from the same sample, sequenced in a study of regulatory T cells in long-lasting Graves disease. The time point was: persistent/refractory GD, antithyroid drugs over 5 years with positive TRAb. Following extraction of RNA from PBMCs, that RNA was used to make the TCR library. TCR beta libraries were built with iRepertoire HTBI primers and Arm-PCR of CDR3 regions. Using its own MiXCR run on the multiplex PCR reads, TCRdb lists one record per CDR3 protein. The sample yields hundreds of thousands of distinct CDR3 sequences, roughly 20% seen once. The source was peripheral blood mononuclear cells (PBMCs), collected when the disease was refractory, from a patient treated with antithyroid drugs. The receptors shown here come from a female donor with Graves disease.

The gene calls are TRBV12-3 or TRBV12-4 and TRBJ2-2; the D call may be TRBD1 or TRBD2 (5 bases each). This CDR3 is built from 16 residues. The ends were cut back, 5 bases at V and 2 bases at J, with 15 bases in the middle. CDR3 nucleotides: TGTGCCAGCAGTGATGAGGGGTCCCAAAACACCGGGGAGCTGTTTTTT. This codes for CASSDEGSQNTGELFF.

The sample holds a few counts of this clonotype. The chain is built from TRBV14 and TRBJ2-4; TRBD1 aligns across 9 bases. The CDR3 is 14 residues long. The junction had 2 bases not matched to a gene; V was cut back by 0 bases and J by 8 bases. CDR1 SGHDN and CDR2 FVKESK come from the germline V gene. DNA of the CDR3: TGTGCCAGCAGCCAAGAGACAGGGGGGGACATTCAGTACTTC. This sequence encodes CASSQETGGDIQYF.

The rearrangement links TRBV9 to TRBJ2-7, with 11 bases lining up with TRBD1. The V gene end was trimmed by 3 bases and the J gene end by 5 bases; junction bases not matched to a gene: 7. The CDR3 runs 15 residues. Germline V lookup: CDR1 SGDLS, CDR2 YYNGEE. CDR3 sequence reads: CASSDGTGGRDEQYF. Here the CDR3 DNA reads TGTGCCAGCAGCGATGGGACAGGGGGGAGAGACGAGCAGTACTTC.

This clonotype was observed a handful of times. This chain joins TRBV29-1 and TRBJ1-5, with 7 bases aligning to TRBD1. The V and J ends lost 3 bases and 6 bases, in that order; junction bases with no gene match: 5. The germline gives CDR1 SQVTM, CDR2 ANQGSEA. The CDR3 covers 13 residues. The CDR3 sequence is CSVEEGAGQPQHF. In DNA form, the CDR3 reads TGCAGCGTTGAGGAGGGGGCAGGTCAGCCCCAGCATTTT.

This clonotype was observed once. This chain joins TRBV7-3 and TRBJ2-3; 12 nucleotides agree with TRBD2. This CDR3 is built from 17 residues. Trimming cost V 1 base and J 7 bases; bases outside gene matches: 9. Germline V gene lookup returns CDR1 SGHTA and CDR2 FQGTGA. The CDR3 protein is CASSLKGGTSGRYTQYF. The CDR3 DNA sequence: TGTGCCAGCAGCTTAAAAGGAGGAACTAGCGGGAGGTATACGCAGTATTTT. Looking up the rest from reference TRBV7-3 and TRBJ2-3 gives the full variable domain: GAGVSQTPSNKVTEKGKYVELRCDPISGHTALYWYRQSLGQGPEFLIYFQGTGAADDSGLPNDRFFAVRPEGSVSTLKIQRTERGDSAVYLCASSLKGGTSGRYTQYFGPGTRLTVL.

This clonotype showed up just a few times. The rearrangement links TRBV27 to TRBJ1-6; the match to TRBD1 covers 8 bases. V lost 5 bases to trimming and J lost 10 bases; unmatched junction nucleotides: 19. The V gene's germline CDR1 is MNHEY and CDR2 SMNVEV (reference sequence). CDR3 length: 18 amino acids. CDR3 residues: CASSATSLDRAFGSPLHF. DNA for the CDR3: TGTGCCAGCAGTGCCACGAGTTTGGACAGGGCCTTCGGCTCACCCCTCCACTTT.

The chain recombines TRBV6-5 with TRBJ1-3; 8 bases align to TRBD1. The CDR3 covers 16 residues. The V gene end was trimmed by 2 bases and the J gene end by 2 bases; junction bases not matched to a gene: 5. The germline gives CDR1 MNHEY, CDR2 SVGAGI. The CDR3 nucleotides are TGTGCCAGCAGTTACCGGGACAGGATCCCTGGAAACACCATATATTTT. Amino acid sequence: CASSYRDRIPGNTIYF.

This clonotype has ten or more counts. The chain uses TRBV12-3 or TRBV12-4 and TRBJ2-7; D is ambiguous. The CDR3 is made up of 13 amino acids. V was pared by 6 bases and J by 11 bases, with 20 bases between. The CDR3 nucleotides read TGTGCCAGCAGCGAAACCGGTCGGGTGTCGGAGTACTTC. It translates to CASSETGRVSEYF.

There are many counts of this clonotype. The CDR3 sequence: CASRTGSSYNEQFF. CDR3 coding DNA: TGTGCCAGCAGAACAGGGAGCTCCTACAATGAGCAGTTCTTC. This sequence joins TRBV6-2 or TRBV6-3 and TRBJ2-1; a possible D gene is TRBD1 (6 bases). V was trimmed by 6 bases and J by 0 bases, leaving 9 bases between them. Germline V gene lookup returns CDR1 MNHEY and CDR2 SVGEGT. The CDR3 has 14 residues.

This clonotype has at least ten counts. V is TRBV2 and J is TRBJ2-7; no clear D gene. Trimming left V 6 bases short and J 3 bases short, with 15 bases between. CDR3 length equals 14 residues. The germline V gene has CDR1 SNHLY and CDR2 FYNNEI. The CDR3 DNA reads TGTGCCAGCAGCGGACCCCCCGATCACTACGAGCAGTACTTC. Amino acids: CASSGPPDHYEQYF.

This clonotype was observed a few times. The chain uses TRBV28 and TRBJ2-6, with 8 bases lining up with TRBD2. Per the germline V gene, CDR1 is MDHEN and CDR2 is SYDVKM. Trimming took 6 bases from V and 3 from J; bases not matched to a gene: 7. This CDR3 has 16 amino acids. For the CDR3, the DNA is TGTGCCAGCAGGACGGGAGGGCTTAATGGGGCCAACGTCCTGACTTTC. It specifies CASRTGGLNGANVLTF.

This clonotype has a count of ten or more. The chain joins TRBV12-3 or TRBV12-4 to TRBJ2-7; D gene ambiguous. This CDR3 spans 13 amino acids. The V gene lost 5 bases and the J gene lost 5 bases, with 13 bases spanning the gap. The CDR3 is CASSPRRIHEQYF. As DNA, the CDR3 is TGTGCCAGCAGTCCCAGAAGGATACACGAGCAGTACTTC.

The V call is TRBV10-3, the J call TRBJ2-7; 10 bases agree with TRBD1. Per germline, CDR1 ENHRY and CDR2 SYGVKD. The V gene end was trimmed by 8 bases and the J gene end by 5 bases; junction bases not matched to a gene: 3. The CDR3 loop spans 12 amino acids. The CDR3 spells CAIEGQGDEQYF. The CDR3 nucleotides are TGTGCCATCGAAGGACAGGGGGACGAGCAGTACTTC.

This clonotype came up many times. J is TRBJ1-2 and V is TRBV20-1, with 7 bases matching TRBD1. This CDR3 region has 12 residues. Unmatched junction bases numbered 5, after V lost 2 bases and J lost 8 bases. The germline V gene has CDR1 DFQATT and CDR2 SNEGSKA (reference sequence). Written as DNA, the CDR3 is TGCAGTGCTAGACGCACAGGGGTCGGCTACACCTTC. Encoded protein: CSARRTGVGYTF.

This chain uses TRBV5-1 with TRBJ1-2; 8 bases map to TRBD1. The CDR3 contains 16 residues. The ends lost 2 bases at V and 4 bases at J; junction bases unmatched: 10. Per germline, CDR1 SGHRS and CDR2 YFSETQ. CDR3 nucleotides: TGCGCCAGCAGCTTTTCTGAGTACGGACAGGGCTATGGCTACACCTTC. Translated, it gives CASSFSEYGQGYGYTF.

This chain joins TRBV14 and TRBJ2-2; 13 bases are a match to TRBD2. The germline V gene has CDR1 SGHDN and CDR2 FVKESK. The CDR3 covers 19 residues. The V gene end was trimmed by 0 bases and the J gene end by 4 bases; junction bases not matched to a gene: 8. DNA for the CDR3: TGTGCCAGCAGCCAAGATCTAAGGACTAGCGGGAGCGGCACCGGGGAGCTGTTTTTT. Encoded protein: CASSQDLRTSGSGTGELFF.

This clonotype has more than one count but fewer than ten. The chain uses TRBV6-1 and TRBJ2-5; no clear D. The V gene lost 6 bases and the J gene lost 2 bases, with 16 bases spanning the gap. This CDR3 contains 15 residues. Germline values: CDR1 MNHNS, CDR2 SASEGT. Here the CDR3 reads CASRISQSRQETQYF. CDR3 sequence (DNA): TGTGCCAGCAGAATAAGCCAAAGTAGGCAAGAGACCCAGTACTTC.

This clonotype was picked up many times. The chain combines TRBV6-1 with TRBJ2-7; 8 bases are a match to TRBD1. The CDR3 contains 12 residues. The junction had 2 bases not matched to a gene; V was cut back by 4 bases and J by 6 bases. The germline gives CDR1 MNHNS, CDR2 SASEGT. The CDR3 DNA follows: TGTGCCAGCAGTGTCAGGGGGCCCGAGCAGTACTTC. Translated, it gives CASSVRGPEQYF.

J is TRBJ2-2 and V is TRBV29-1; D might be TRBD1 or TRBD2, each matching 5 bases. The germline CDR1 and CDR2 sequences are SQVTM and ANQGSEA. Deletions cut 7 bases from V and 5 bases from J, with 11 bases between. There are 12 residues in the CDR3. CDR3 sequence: CSGGWNTGELFF. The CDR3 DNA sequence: TGCAGCGGGGGGTGGAATACCGGGGAGCTGTTTTTT.

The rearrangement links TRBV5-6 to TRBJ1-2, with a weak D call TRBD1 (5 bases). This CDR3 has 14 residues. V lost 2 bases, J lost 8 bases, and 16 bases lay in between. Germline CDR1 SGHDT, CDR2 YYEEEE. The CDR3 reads CASSLPSGGEGYTF. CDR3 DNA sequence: TGTGCCAGCAGCTTACCCTCGGGGGGAGAGGGCTACACCTTC.

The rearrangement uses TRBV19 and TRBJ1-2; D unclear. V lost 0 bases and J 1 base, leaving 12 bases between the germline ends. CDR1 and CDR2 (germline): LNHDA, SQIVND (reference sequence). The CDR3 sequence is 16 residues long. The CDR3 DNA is TGTGCCAGTAGTATAGATCGTGAAGCGGATAACTATGGCTACACCTTC. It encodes CASSIDREADNYGYTF.

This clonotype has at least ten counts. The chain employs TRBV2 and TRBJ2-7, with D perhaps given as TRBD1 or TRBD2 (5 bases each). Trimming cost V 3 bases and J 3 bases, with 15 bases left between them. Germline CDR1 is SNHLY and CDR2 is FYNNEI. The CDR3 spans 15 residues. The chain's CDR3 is CASSEGRGGFYEQYF. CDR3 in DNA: TGTGCCAGCAGTGAGGGGCGTGGAGGTTTCTACGAGCAGTACTTC.

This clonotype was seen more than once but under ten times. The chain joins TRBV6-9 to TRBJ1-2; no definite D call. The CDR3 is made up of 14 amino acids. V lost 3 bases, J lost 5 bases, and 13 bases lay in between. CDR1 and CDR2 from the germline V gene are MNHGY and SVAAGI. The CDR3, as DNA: TGTGCCAGCAGTTACTCGAATTCGGGGTATGGCTACACCTTC. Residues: CASSYSNSGYGYTF.

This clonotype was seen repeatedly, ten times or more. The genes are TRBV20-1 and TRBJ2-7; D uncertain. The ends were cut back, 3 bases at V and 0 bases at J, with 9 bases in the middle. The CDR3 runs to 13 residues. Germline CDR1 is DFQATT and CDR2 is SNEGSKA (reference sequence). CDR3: CSASGANSYEQYF. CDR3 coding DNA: TGCAGTGCTAGTGGAGCGAACTCCTACGAGCAGTACTTC.

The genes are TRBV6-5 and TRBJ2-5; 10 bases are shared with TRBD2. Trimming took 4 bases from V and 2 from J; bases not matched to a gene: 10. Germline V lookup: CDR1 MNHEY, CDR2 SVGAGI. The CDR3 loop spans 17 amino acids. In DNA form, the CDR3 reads TGTGCCAGCAGTTTGGCTAGCGGGAGTTATGTGCAAGAGACCCAGTACTTC. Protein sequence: CASSLASGSYVQETQYF.

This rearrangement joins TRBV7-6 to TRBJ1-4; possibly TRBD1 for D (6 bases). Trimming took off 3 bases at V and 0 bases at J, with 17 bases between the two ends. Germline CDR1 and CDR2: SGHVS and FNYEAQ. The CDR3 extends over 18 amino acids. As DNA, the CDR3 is TGTGCCAGCAGCTTCCGAGCTCGGGGGGCTTCAACTAATGAAAAACTGTTTTTT. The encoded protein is CASSFRARGASTNEKLFF.

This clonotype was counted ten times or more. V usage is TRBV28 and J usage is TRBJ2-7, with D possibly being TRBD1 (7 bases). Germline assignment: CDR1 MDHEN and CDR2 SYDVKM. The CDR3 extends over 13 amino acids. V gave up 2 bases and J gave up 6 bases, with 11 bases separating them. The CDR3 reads CASSLTRGVEQYF. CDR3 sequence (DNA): TGTGCCAGCAGTTTAACCAGGGGGGTCGAGCAGTACTTC.

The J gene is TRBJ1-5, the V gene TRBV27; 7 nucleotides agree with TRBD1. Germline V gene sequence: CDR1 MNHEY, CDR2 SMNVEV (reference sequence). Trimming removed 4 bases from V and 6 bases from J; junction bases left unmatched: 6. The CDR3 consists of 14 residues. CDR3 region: CASSSRTGRQPQHF. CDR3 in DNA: TGTGCCAGCAGTTCCAGGACAGGACGTCAGCCCCAGCATTTT.

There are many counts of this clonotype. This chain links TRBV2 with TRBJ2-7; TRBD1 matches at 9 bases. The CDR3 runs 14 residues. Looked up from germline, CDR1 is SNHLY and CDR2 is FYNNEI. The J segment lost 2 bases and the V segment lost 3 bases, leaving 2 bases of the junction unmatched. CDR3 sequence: CASSDRTGAYEQYF. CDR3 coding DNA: TGTGCCAGCAGTGACCGGACAGGGGCCTACGAGCAGTACTTC.

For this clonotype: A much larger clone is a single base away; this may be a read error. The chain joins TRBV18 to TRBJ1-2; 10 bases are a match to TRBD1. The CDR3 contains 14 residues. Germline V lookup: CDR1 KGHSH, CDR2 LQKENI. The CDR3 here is CASSPRQGAYGCTF. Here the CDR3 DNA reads TGTGCCAGCTCACCAAGACAGGGGGCCTATGGCTGCACCTTC.

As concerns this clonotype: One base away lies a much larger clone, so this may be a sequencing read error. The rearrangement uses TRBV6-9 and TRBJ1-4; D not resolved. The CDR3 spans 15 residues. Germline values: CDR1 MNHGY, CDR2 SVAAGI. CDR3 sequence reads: CASSSPGQTSEKPFF. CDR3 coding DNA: TGTGCCAGCAGTTCCCCCGGGCAGACCAGTGAAAAACCGTTTTTT.

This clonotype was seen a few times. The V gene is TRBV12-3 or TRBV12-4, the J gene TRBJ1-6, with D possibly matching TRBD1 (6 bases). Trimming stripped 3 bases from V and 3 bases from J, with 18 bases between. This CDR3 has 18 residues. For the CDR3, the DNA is TGTGCCAGCAGTTTGTCGGGGGCTGGGACGAACTATAATTCACCCCTCCACTTT. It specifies CASSLSGAGTNYNSPLHF.